Sequencing of this TCR beta chain was carried out in a study of cytomegalovirus exposure and HLA in healthy donors. Notes on the study in general: Investigators reported 150 to 200 TCR beta chains as tied to cytomegalovirus. Segments of the TCR beta V type were, in most cases, productive about 87% or about 30% of the time in an earlier analysis.

PCR was performed using 60 Vbeta and 13 Jbeta primers. Profiling relied on immunoSEQ multiplex PCR, and the TCRdb table lists in-frame clones only, not all of them. Of under 55,000 clones detected, roughly 69% appear once; the ten largest clones hold roughly 3.3%. Notes on this clone: Its target is not known.

V shed 3 bases, J shed 0 bases, and the junction held 7 bases outside the gene matches. The CDR3 is 16 residues long. The germline gives CDR1 SGHAT, CDR2 FQDESV (reference sequence). The rearrangement joins TRBV11-1 to TRBJ2-7; 8 bases match TRBD2. Material: PBMCs. The TCR comes from a woman aged 25 to 39 in good health and CMV-seronegative. The CDR3 reads CASSLDGGGSSYEQYF. The DNA of the CDR3 is TGTGCCAGCAGCTTGGATGGCGGGGGGAGCTCCTACGAGCAGTACTTC.